These 21 T cell receptor beta chains share one sample of origin, sequenced in a study of blood T cell repertoires in COVID-19. TCRdb keeps only in-frame clones here, not all; method: immunoSEQ multiplex PCR. The sample has 65,000 or so clones, 80% to 85% seen once; the top ten hold roughly a tenth. The sample comprised peripheral blood. The source is a man in his thirties or forties with COVID-19, enrolled during active disease.

The genes are TRBV5-1 and TRBJ1-5, with 8 bases that match TRBD1. The V gene's germline CDR1 is SGHRS and CDR2 YFSETQ. V was clipped by 3 bases and J by 4 bases; unmatched bases: 0. The CDR3 has 13 amino acids. The CDR3 region has the DNA TGCGCCAGCAGCTACAGGGGGAATCAGCCCCAGCATTTT. Its protein product is CASSYRGNQPQHF.

The V call is TRBV27, the J call TRBJ1-1; D remains unclear. With 6 bases removed from V and 1 base from J, the gap between germline ends came to 12 bases. The V gene's germline CDR1 is MNHEY and CDR2 SMNVEV (reference sequence). The CDR3 runs to 14 residues. The CDR3 is CASSSATENTEAFF. In DNA, the CDR3 is TGTGCCAGCAGCTCCGCTACAGAGAACACTGAAGCTTTCTTT.

This clone was recorded once. At one end, the junction sequence differs from germline, possibly due to a read error. The chain uses TRBV6-2 or TRBV6-3 and TRBJ2-3, with 9 bases matching TRBD2. CDR1 and CDR2 from the germline V gene are MNHEY and SVGEGT. This CDR3 is built from 15 residues. CDR3 coding DNA: TGTGCCAGCCGTTATTGGACTAGCGGCACAGATACGCAGTATTTT. This translates into CASRYWTSGTDTQYF.

V and J are TRBV19 and TRBJ1-2, with no clear D. Germline values: CDR1 LNHDA, CDR2 SQIVND (reference sequence). The CDR3 extends over 15 amino acids. Trimming removed 3 bases at V and 7 bases at J, with 18 bases between. The CDR3 loop is CASSIYEAPGLGYTF. CDR3 sequence (DNA): TGTGCCAGTAGTATTTATGAGGCACCCGGACTTGGCTACACCTTC.

V usage is TRBV4-1 and J usage is TRBJ2-7; D is unclear. This CDR3 has 13 residues. V was cut by 0 bases and J by 4 bases, with 7 bases left in between. CDR1 is MGHRA, CDR2 YSYEKL, per germline. CDR3: CASSQDEVYEQYF. The CDR3 coding sequence is TGCGCCAGCAGCCAAGATGAGGTATACGAGCAGTACTTC.

The J gene is TRBJ2-5, the V gene TRBV5-1; 13 bases align to TRBD2. With V trimmed by 0 bases and J by 1 base, 6 bases remained unmatched. This CDR3 contains 18 residues. From germline, CDR1 is SGHRS and CDR2 YFSETQ. The CDR3, as DNA: TGCGCCAGCAGCTTGGCGACTAGCGGGAGGATGGTCCAAGAGACCCAGTACTTC. Protein sequence: CASSLATSGRMVQETQYF. Using reference TRBV5-1 and TRBJ2-5 for the parts outside the CDR3, the full variable domain is KAGVTQTPRYLIKTRGQQVTLSCSPISGHRSVSWYQQTPGQGLQFLFEYFSETQRNKGNFPGRFSGRQFSNSRSEMNVSTLELGDSALYLCASSLATSGRMVQETQYFGPGTRLLVL.

The CDR3 bases are TGCAGCGTTGTGAGTTTGGAGGGAGGTAGGGATGGCTACACCTTC. This encodes CSVVSLEGGRDGYTF. V gene TRBV29-1 combines with J gene TRBJ1-2; no definite D call. CDR1 and CDR2 from the germline V gene are SQVTM and ANQGSEA. Between the trimmed V and J ends, which lost 4 bases and 6 bases, there was a span of 21 bases. This CDR3 region has 15 residues. The full variable domain, with the rest looked up from reference TRBV29-1 and TRBJ1-2, is SAVISQKPSRDICQRGTSLTIQCQVDSQVTMMFWYRQQPGQSLTLIATANQGSEATYESGFVIDKFPISRPNLTFSTLTVSNMSPEDSSIYLCSVVSLEGGRDGYTFGSGTRLTVV.

This sequence joins TRBV25-1 and TRBJ2-5, with 10 bases matching TRBD2. The germline V gene has CDR1 MGHDK and CDR2 SYGVNS. The ends lost 3 bases at V and 5 bases at J; junction bases unmatched: 6. CDR3 length equals 15 residues. The CDR3 reads CASSDPSGSVETQYF. CDR3 in DNA: TGTGCCAGCAGTGACCCTAGCGGGAGTGTGGAGACCCAGTACTTC.

The chain carries TRBV30 and TRBJ2-7, with 7 nucleotides matching TRBD2. CDR3 length: 13 amino acids. Germline V gene data show CDR1 as GTSNPN and CDR2 as SVGIG (reference sequence). V lost 3 bases to trimming and J lost 7 bases; unmatched junction nucleotides: 9. The CDR3 region is CAWSGAGAGEQYF. CDR3 sequence (DNA): TGTGCCTGGAGCGGGGCGGGAGCAGGGGAGCAGTACTTC.

J is TRBJ2-3 and V is TRBV4-2, with 14 positions matching TRBD2. The length of the CDR3 is 19 residues. The J segment lost 3 bases and the V segment lost 0 bases, leaving 8 bases of the junction unmatched. Germline loops: CDR1 LGHNA, CDR2 YNFKEQ. The CDR3, as DNA: TGTGCCAGCAGCCAAGACGGGGGGACTAGCGGGAGTCCAACAGATACGCAGTATTTT. It is translated as CASSQDGGTSGSPTDTQYF.

The rearrangement joins TRBV27 to TRBJ1-2, with 8 nucleotides matching TRBD1. V gave up 6 bases and J gave up 3 bases; unmatched junction bases: 6. The CDR3 contains 14 residues. The germline V gene encodes CDR1 MNHEY and CDR2 SMNVEV (reference sequence). The CDR3 DNA is TGTGCCAGCAGCCGTGGACAGGGACACTATGGCTACACCTTC. As protein: CASSRGQGHYGYTF.

With respect to this clone: A read error may produce the germline difference seen at one junction end. The V gene is TRBV7-7, the J gene TRBJ1-3, with 8 bases fitting TRBD1. CDR3 length: 15 amino acids. Germline CDR1 SSHAT, CDR2 FNYEAQ (reference sequence). The CDR3 loop reads CASSPGTGSGNTIYF. The CDR3 bases are TGTGCTAGCAGCCCCGGGACAGGATCGGGAAACACCATATATTTT.

V is TRBV9 and J is TRBJ2-2; unclear D gene. Trimming took off 4 bases at V and 2 bases at J, with 3 bases between the two ends. Per germline, CDR1 SGDLS and CDR2 YYNGEE. The length of the CDR3 is 12 residues. CDR3 sequence (DNA): TGTGCCAGCAGCTCAAACACCGGGGAGCTGTTTTTT. It specifies CASSSNTGELFF.

The V and J genes are TRBV29-1 and TRBJ1-4, with D maybe TRBD1 (5 bases). The germline V gene encodes CDR1 SQVTM and CDR2 ANQGSEA. V lost 6 bases and J 8 bases, leaving 13 bases between the germline ends. The CDR3 contains 12 residues. CDR3 loop: CSVWGSGEKLFF. As DNA, the CDR3 is TGCAGCGTATGGGGGAGCGGGGAAAAACTGTTTTTT.

The V gene is TRBV3-1 (or the pseudogene TRBV3-2), the J gene TRBJ1-5; 7 positions match TRBD1. The trim removed 6 bases at V and 4 bases at J, leaving 3 bases unmatched. Germline assignment: CDR1 LGHDT and CDR2 YNNKEL (reference sequence). This CDR3 contains 13 residues. The CDR3 nucleotides read TGTGCCAGCAGTACGACAGGGAATCAGCCCCAGCATTTT. It encodes CASSTTGNQPQHF.

The CDR3 sequence: CASSKRTGATDTQYF. The CDR3 nucleotides are TGTGCCAGTAGTAAGAGGACAGGGGCCACAGATACGCAGTATTTT. This rearrangement joins TRBV19 to TRBJ2-3; 9 bases agree with TRBD1. Germline CDR1 LNHDA, CDR2 SQIVND (reference sequence). With 4 bases clipped from V and 2 bases from J, the junction kept 4 bases outside the gene matches. The CDR3 consists of 15 residues.

The chain is built from TRBV21-1 and TRBJ2-7; the DNA was not compared with TRBD2, the D call given in the table. TRBV21-1 is annotated as a pseudogene. The length of the CDR3 is 16 residues. CDR3: CASSKPGRGVTYEQYF. The DNA of the CDR3 is TGTGCCAGCAGCAAACCGGGACGGGGGGTTACCTACGAGCAGTACTTC.

The chain joins TRBV7-2 to TRBJ2-5; 8 bases line up with TRBD2. This CDR3 region has 16 residues. The germline gives CDR1 SGHTA, CDR2 FQGNSA. After removal of 4 bases from V and 1 base from J, the junction contained 8 bases not matched to a gene. The CDR3 here is CASSSREGRVQETQYF. CDR3 bases: TGTGCCAGCAGCTCCCGGGAGGGGAGGGTCCAAGAGACCCAGTACTTC.

The chain recombines TRBV4-3 with TRBJ1-5, with D tentatively TRBD1 (5 bases). Looked up from germline, CDR1 is LGHNA and CDR2 is YSLEER. The CDR3 length is 13 residues. Trimming removed 3 bases at V and 6 bases at J, with 9 bases between. This CDR3 reads CASSQTAFQPQHF. The CDR3 coding sequence is TGCGCCAGCAGCCAGACAGCTTTTCAGCCCCAGCATTTT.

This clone was counted a single time. V and J are TRBV6-6 and TRBJ2-1; TRBD2 might be the D (5 bases). Trimming cost V 5 bases and J 7 bases, with 15 bases left between them. The germline V gene encodes CDR1 MNHNY and CDR2 SVGAGI (reference sequence). This CDR3 has 14 residues. The CDR3: CASSNGIHRNEQFF. Here the CDR3 DNA reads TGTGCCAGCAGTAACGGGATCCACCGTAATGAGCAGTTCTTC.

This chain links TRBV10-3 with TRBJ2-1, with TRBD2 matching over 10 bases. The CDR3 consists of 13 residues. Germline V gives CDR1 ENHRY, CDR2 SYGVKD. CDR3 in amino acids: CALAGVLRNEQFF. For the CDR3, the DNA is TGTGCTCTAGCGGGAGTTCTTCGGAATGAGCAGTTCTTC.